This T cell receptor (beta chain) was captured in a study of T cell repertoires in cytomegalovirus infection. About the study: Indications of both CMV infection and matching HLA type were provided by public TCR beta signatures.

Concerning this clonotype: Antigen unknown.

Broader study findings: CMV-specific TCR beta clonotypes restricted by HLA-C were the ones dominating the ex vivo response.

The CDR3 has 18 residues. V lost 5 bases and J lost 3; bases outside the gene matches: 13. CDR1 and CDR2 (germline): SGHTA, FQGNSA. Each CDR3 protein gets one entry after TCRdb re-called the reads with MiXCR. The sample has around 55,000 distinct CDR3 sequences, around a fifth seen once. The rearrangement uses TRBV7-2 and TRBJ2-2; 9 nucleotides match TRBD2. The source of this sequence is a human donor in good health (CMV status not recorded). Some clones in this sample may be carry-over from other donors' samples. Material: CD8+ T cells from cultured PBMCs, obtained from culture after CMV antigen stimulation. CDR3 region: CASSITSGLAAYTGELFF. The CDR3 coding sequence is TGTGCCAGCAGCATTACCTCGGGACTAGCAGCCTACACCGGGGAGCTGTTTTTT.